This T cell receptor (beta chain) emerged from a study of cytomegalovirus exposure and HLA in healthy donors. Study background: Most donors, roughly 77% of over 350 genotyped, fell in the Caucasian-associated ancestry cluster.

The PCR ran on 60 Vbeta and 13 Jbeta primers. Here immunoSEQ multiplex PCR was the method, and the copy in TCRdb shows in-frame clones only, minus some. Of approximately 130,000 clones listed, approximately 84% are singletons. Germline V gives CDR1 SGHNT, CDR2 YYREEE (reference sequence). The V end was cut by 0 bases, the J end by 9 bases, with 4 bases between. The CDR3 is made up of 11 amino acids. Sequenced sample: PBMCs. This rearrangement joins TRBV5-4 to TRBJ2-1, with D hard to call. The sequence was obtained from a boy aged 2 to 10 in good health and CMV-seronegative. DNA of the CDR3: TGTGCCAGCAGCTTGGCATCTGAGCAGTTCTTC. Translation gives CASSLASEQFF. The complete variable domain, with remaining parts taken from reference TRBV5-4 and TRBJ2-1, reads ETGVTQSPTHLIKTRGQQVTLRCSSQSGHNTVSWYQQALGQGPQFIFQYYREEENGRGNFPPRFSGLQFPNYSSELNVNALELDDSALYLCASSLASEQFFGPGTRLTVL.